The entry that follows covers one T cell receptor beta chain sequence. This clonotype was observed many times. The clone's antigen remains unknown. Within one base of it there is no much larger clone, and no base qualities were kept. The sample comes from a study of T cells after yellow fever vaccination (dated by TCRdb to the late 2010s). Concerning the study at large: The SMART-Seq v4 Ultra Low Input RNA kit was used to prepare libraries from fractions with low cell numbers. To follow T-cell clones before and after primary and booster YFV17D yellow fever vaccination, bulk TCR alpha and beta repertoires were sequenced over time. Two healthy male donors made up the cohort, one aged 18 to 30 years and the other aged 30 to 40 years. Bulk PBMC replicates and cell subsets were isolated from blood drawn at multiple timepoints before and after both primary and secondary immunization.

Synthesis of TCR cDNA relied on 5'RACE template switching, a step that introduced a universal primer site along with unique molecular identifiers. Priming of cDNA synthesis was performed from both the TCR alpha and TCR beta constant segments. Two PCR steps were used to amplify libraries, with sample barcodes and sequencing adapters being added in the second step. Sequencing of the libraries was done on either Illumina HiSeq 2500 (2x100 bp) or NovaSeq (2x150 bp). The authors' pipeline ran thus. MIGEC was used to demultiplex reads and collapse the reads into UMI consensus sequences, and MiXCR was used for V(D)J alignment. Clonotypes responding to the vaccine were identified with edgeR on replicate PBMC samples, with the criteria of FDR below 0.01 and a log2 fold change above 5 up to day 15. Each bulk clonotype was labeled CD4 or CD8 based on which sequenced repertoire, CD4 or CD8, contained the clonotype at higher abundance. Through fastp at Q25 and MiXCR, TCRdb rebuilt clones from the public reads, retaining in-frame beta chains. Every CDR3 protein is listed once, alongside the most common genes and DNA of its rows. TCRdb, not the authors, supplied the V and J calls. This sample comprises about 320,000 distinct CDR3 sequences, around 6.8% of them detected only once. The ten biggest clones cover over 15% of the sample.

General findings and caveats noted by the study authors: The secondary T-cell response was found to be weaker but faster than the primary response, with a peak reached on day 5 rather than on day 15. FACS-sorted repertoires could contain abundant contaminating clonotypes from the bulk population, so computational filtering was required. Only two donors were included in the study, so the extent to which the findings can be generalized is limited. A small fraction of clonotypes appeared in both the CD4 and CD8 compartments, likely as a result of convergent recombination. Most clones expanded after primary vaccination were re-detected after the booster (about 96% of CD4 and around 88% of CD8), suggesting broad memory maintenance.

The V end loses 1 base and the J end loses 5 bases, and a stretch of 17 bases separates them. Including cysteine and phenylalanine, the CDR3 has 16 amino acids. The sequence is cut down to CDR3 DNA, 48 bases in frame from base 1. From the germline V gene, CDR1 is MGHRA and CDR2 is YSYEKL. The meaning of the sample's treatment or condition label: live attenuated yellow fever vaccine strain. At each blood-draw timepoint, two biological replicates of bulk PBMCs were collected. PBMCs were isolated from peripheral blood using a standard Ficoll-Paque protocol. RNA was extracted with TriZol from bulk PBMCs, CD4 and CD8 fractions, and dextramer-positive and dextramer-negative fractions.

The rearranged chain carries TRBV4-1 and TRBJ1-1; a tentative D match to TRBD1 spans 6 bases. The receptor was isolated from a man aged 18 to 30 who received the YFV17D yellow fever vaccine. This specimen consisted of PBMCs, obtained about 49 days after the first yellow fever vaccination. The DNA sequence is TGCGCCAGCAGCCAAGCCTTATACAGGGTTAGAACTGAAGCTTTCTTT. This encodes CASSQALYRVRTEAFF.